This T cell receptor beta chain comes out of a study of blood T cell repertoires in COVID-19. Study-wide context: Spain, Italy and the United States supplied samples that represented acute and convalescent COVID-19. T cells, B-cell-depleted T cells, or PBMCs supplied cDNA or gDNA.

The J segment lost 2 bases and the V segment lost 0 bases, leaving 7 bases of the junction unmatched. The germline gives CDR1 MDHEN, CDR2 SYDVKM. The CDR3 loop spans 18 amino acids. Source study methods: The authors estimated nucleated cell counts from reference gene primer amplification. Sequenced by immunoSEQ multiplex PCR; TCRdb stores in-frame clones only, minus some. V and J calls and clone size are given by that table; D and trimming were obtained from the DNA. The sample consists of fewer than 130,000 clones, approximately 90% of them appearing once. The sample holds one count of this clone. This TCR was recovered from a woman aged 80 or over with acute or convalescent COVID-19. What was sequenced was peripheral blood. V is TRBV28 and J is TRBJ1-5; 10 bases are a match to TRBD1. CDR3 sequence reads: CASSLWRWGTGGNQPQHF. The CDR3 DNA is TGTGCCAGCAGTTTATGGCGCTGGGGGACAGGGGGCAATCAGCCCCAGCATTTT.